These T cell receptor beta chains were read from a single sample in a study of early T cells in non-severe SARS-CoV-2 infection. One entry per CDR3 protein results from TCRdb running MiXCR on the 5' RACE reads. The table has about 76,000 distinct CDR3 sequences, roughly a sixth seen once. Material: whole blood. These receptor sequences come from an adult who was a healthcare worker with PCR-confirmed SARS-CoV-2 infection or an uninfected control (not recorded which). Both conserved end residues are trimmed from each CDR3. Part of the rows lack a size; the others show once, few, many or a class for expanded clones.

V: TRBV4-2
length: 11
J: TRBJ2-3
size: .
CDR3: ASSQDRQSTQY

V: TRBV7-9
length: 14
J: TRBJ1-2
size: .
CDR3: ASSQGRGQANYGYT

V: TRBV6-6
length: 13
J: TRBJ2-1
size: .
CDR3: ASSYENPGMNEQF

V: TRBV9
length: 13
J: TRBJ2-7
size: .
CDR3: ASSVVGSGSYEQY

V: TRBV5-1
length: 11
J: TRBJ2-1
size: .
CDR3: ASRSADWDEQF

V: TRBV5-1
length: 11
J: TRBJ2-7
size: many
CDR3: ASSGRGSYEQY

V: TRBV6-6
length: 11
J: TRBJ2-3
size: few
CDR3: ASEGRLTDTQY

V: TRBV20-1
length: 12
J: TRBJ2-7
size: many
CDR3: SAARVGRGYEQY

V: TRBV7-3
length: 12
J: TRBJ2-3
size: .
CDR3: ASSLTVTTDTQY

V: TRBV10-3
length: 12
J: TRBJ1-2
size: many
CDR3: AISESAGARGYT

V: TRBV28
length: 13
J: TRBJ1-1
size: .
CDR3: ASSWEGARNTEAF

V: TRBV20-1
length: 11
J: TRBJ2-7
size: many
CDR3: SATDPHSYEQY

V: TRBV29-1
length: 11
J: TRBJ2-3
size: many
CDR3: SVTRSSTDTQY

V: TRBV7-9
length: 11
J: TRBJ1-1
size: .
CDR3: ASSPGVITEAF

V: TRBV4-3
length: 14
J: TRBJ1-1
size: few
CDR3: ASSPSLSRANTEAF

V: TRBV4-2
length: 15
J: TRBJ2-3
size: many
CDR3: ASSQDLWAGQKDTQY

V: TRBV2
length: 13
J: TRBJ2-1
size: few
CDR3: ASSEALPEGTNQF

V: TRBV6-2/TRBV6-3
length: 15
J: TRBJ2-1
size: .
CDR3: ASSYSLVAGVYNEQF

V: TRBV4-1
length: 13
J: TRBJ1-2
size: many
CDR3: ASSQETGANYGYT

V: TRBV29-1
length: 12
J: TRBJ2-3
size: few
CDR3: SVEGQSSTDTQY

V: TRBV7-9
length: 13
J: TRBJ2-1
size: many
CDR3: ASSRFGEGRDEQF

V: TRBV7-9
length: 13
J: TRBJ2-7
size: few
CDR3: ASSRGSGPTYEQY

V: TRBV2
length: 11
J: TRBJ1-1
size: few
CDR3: ASSVGGDTEAF

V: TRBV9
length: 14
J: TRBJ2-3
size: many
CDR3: ASSVEFQGSTDTQY

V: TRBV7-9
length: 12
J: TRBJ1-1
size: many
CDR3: AIVNGVLNTEAF

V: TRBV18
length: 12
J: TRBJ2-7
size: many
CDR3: ASSNRDRPYEQY

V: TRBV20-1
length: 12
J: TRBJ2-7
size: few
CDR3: SASSFGRAYEQY

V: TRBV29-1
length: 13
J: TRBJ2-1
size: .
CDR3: SVGTSGSSYNEQF

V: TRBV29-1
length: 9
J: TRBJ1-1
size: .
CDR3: SVGGGTEAF

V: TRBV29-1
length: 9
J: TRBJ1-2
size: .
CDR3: SVVEGYGYT

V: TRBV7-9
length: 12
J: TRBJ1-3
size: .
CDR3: ASSLAVSGNTIY

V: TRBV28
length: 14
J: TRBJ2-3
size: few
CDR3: ASIPNYGGRTDTQY

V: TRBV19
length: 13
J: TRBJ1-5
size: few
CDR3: ASTLTGTLNQPQH

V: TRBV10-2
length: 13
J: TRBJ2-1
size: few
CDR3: ASSPHGAGYNEQF

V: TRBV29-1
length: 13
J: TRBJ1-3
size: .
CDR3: SVGLQGAPGNTIY

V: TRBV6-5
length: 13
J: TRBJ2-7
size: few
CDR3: ASSLVYGGDDEQY

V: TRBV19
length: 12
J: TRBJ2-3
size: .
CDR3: ASSMGQGTDTQY

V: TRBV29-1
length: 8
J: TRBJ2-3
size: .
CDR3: SVHTDTQY

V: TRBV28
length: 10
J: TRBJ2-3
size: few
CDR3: ASRTTGVTQY

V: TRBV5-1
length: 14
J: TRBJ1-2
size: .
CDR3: ASSLAGTGQVHGYT

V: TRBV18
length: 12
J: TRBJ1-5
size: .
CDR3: ASSRSGGLQPQH

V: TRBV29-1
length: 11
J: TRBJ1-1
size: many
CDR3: SGGDSLRTEAF

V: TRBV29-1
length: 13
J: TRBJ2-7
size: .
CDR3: SVAGTSGEGYEQY

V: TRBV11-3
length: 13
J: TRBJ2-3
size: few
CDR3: ASSLVGPSTDTQY

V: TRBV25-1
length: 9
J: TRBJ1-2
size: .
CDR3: ASSAGWGYT

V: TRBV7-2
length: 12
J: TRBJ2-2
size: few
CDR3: ASSSGGITGELF

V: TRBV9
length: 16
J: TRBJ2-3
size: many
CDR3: ASSGRDRGLPNTDTQY

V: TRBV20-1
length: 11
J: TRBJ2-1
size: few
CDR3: SARDRAHNEQF

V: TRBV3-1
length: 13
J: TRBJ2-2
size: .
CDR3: ASSFGTANTGELF

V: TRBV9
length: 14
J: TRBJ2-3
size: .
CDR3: ASSIRGLSSTDTQY

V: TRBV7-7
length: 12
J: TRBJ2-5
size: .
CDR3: ASSSDPTDETQY

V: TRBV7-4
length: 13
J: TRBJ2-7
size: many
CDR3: ASSLEWCRVHEQY

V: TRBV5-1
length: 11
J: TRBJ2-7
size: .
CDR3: ASSPDFGNEQY

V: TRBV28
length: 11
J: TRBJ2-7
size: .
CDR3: ASSAALANEQY

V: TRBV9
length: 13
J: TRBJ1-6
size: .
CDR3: ASSVVQGGDSPLH